This T cell receptor beta chain is drawn from a study of cytomegalovirus exposure and HLA in healthy donors. The study's findings and limits: Among CMV-associated TCR beta chains, most appeared HLA-restricted in a later analysis.

This clone has only a few counts. What it recognizes is unknown. PCR was performed using 60 Vbeta and 13 Jbeta primers. Generated by immunoSEQ multiplex PCR, the TCRdb table keeps only in-frame clones and is missing some. The sample carries 150,000 to 200,000 clones, about 80% recorded once. V was clipped by 0 bases and J by 2 bases, with 16 bases between them. The CDR3 loop spans 17 amino acids. Looked up from germline, CDR1 is SGHDT and CDR2 is YYEEEE. The V and J genes are TRBV5-6 and TRBJ2-3, with D possibly TRBD2 on 6 matching bases. This sequence originates from a woman in her forties in good health and CMV-seronegative. The material sequenced was PBMCs. The CDR3 is CASSLVHRGSATDTQYF. In nucleotides, the CDR3 is TGTGCCAGCAGCTTGGTGCATCGGGGGAGTGCCACAGATACGCAGTATTTT. Complete variable domain (other parts from reference TRBV5-6 and TRBJ2-3): DAGVTQSPTHLIKTRGQQVTLRCSPKSGHDTVSWYQQALGQGPQFIFQYYEEEERQRGNFPDRFSGHQFPNYSSELNVNALLLGDSALYLCASSLVHRGSATDTQYFGPGTRLTVL.